These 15 T cell receptor beta chains originate from one sample sequenced in a study of patients and donors after allogeneic stem cell transplantation. TCRdb passed the RT-PCR reads through MiXCR, listing each CDR3 protein once. The sample has roughly 190,000 distinct CDR3 sequences, around two fifths seen once; the top ten hold 33%. The sample taken for sequencing was blood, either unsorted or a sorted T cell fraction (not recorded which). These receptors were obtained from a human donor who was either an allogeneic HSCT recipient or a stem cell or donor lymphocyte infusion donor (not recorded which). It is not recorded whose cells these are; they may come from a transplant donor.

The chain employs TRBV9 and TRBJ2-7; D is unresolved. Trimming left V 0 bases short and J 1 base short, with 8 bases between. Germline V lookup: CDR1 SGDLS, CDR2 YYNGEE. This CDR3 contains 14 residues. The CDR3 here is CASSVGSRSYEQYF. The CDR3 DNA reads TGTGCCAGCAGCGTAGGGAGTAGGTCCTACGAGCAGTACTTC.

The chain combines TRBV7-2 with TRBJ1-2; possible D gene TRBD1, 6 bases. CDR3 length: 17 residues. Between the trimmed V and J ends, which lost 1 base and 3 bases, there was a span of 18 bases. Germline CDR1 reads SGHTA; CDR2 reads FQGNSA. In DNA, the CDR3 is TGTGCCAGCAGCTTAGTAGTTTGGCAGGGGATAGACTATGGCTACACCTTC. It codes for CASSLVVWQGIDYGYTF.

V gene TRBV20-1 combines with J gene TRBJ2-7; the D is unclear. The CDR3 sequence is 14 residues long. V was trimmed by 3 bases and J by 3 bases, leaving 15 bases between them. CDR1 DFQATT and CDR2 SNEGSKA come from the germline V gene (reference sequence). This chain's CDR3 is CSASSSAWVYEQYF. CDR3 DNA sequence: TGCAGTGCTAGTTCCAGCGCATGGGTCTACGAGCAGTACTTC.

In this sample, this clonotype turned up a few times. J is TRBJ2-1 and V is TRBV28, with 11 bases aligning to TRBD2. V lost 6 bases and J lost 10; bases outside the gene matches: 8. Germline V gives CDR1 MDHEN, CDR2 SYDVKM. The CDR3 is made up of 14 amino acids. The CDR3 here is CASRVAGGKLEQFF. CDR3 nucleotide sequence: TGTGCCAGCAGGGTAGCGGGAGGGAAATTGGAGCAGTTCTTC.

The chain is built from TRBV12-3 or TRBV12-4 and TRBJ2-5; unclear D gene. This CDR3 spans 13 amino acids. V was cut by 3 bases and J by 7 bases, with 12 bases left in between. In DNA form, the CDR3 reads TGTGCCAGCAGTTTCAGAGGCGATAGGACCCAGTACTTC. Its translation: CASSFRGDRTQYF.

The CDR3 region has the DNA TGTGCCAGCAGTCCCGGGACAGAGAACACCGGGGAGCTGTTTTTT. This encodes CASSPGTENTGELFF. The J gene is TRBJ2-2, the V gene TRBV28; TRBD1 matches at 7 bases. Germline values: CDR1 MDHEN, CDR2 SYDVKM. Unmatched junction bases numbered 4, after V lost 5 bases and J lost 1 base. This CDR3 is 15 amino acids long.

The chain has TRBV6-2 or TRBV6-3 and TRBJ2-1, with TRBD2 as a possible D gene (6 bases). The V gene lost 2 bases and the J gene lost 6 bases, with 14 bases spanning the gap. Germline CDR1 and CDR2: MNHEY and SVGEGT. This CDR3 spans 15 amino acids. CDR3 sequence: CASSYPGVVVNEQFF. DNA of the CDR3: TGTGCCAGCAGTTACCCGGGAGTCGTGGTCAATGAGCAGTTCTTC.

This chain connects TRBV28 to TRBJ2-7, with 7 bases that match TRBD1. The CDR3 sequence is 13 residues long. J gave up 5 bases and V 5 bases, and 6 bases lay outside the gene matches. The V gene's germline CDR1 is MDHEN and CDR2 SYDVKM. The CDR3 DNA is TGTGCCAGCAGTCGACAGGGAAGGGACGAGCAGTACTTC. This codes for CASSRQGRDEQYF.

The gene calls are TRBV20-1 and TRBJ2-3; D perhaps matches TRBD1 (5 bases). The CDR3 loop spans 14 amino acids. V lost 3 bases to trimming and J lost 7 bases, with 17 bases between them. Germline V lookup: CDR1 DFQATT, CDR2 SNEGSKA (reference sequence). The CDR3 protein is CSARGVDTPNTQYF. The CDR3 nucleotides read TGCAGTGCTAGGGGTGTGGACACCCCCAATACGCAGTATTTT.

This chain links TRBV28 with TRBJ2-1, with unresolved D. With 6 bases removed from V and 8 bases from J, the gap between germline ends came to 11 bases. This CDR3 spans 12 amino acids. Germline V gives CDR1 MDHEN, CDR2 SYDVKM. Here the CDR3 DNA reads TGTGCCAGCAGCGCCCACGGCGATGAGCAGTTCTTC. It yields the protein CASSAHGDEQFF.

In this sample, this clonotype turned up a few times. V usage is TRBV2 and J usage is TRBJ2-4, with D unresolved. Trimming stripped 4 bases from V and 0 bases from J, with 16 bases between. From germline, CDR1 is SNHLY and CDR2 FYNNEI. This CDR3 is built from 17 residues. The CDR3 here is CASSVRRRWEAKNIQYF. CDR3 DNA: TGTGCCAGCAGTGTCCGCAGGCGGTGGGAAGCCAAAAACATTCAGTACTTC.

This clonotype occurred a few times. The chain carries TRBV14 and TRBJ1-1; D is unresolved. The ends were cut back, 0 bases at V and 10 bases at J, with 12 bases in the middle. The germline CDR1 and CDR2 sequences are SGHDN and FVKESK. The CDR3 is made up of 13 amino acids. DNA of the CDR3: TGTGCCAGCAGCCAAGATATTTGGAGAGGAGCTTTCTTT. As protein: CASSQDIWRGAFF.

CDR3 sequence: CASSTTGLYEQYF. DNA for the CDR3: TGTGCCAGCAGCACGACAGGGTTGTACGAGCAGTACTTC. The chain links TRBV7-9 to TRBJ2-7, with 7 positions matching TRBD1. The CDR3 consists of 13 residues. In germline, CDR1 is SEHNR, CDR2 FQNEAQ (reference sequence). J lost 4 bases, V lost 5 bases, and 5 bases had no gene match.

This sequence joins TRBV9 and TRBJ1-1; the D is unclear. V was pared by 3 bases and J by 7 bases, with 13 bases between. The CDR3 is made up of 13 amino acids. CDR1 and CDR2 (germline): SGDLS, YYNGEE. The CDR3 bases are TGTGCCAGCAGCGGAGGCGGTAGAAGTGAAGCTTTCTTT. Amino acids: CASSGGGRSEAFF.

The genes are TRBV6-5 and TRBJ1-1, with 8 bases fitting TRBD1. The V and J ends lost 7 bases and 5 bases, in that order; junction bases with no gene match: 6. CDR1 MNHEY and CDR2 SVGAGI come from the germline V gene. The CDR3 has 13 amino acids. CDR3 region: CASTDRGGTEAFF. DNA for the CDR3: TGTGCCAGCACCGACAGGGGAGGGACTGAAGCTTTCTTT.